These 9 T cell receptor beta chains were all obtained from the same sample, sequenced in a study of control samples from healthy donors and cancer patients. Libraries were prepared by immunoSEQ multiplex PCR; TCRdb keeps only in-frame clonotypes and omits some of them. The repertoire includes about 130,000 clones, 85% to 95% of them detected once, and around 14% sits in the top ten. Material: PBMCs. The receptors stem from a man aged 55-75 years with colorectal cancer.

This clone has a single count. The V call is TRBV19, the J call TRBJ1-4; D call uncertain. V lost 4 bases, J lost 7 bases, and 10 bases lay in between. Germline lookup yields CDR1 LNHDA and CDR2 SQIVND (reference sequence). The CDR3 is 13 residues long. CDR3 sequence: CASSNRRAEKLFF. The CDR3 nucleotides are TGTGCCAGTAGTAACAGACGGGCTGAAAAACTGTTTTTT.

The chain recombines TRBV5-1 with TRBJ2-2; no firm D call. Trimming took 0 bases from V and 8 from J, leaving 5 bases between them. The CDR3 runs 12 residues. Germline V gene sequence: CDR1 SGHRS, CDR2 YFSETQ. The CDR3 coding sequence is TGCGCCAGCAGCTTGGGGGATGGGGAGCTGTTTTTT. This encodes CASSLGDGELFF.

The rearrangement links TRBV6-2 or TRBV6-3 to TRBJ2-7, with 9 bases aligning to TRBD1. With 4 bases clipped from V and 6 bases from J, the junction kept 7 bases outside the gene matches. CDR1 is MNHEY and CDR2 is SVGEGT in the germline V gene. This CDR3 has 14 amino acids. CDR3 DNA sequence: TGTGCCAGCAGTTGGACAGGGGCGAGTCGCGAGCAGTACTTC. This encodes CASSWTGASREQYF.

This sequence joins TRBV9 and TRBJ1-2; D is undetermined. The CDR3 runs to 14 residues. Per germline, CDR1 SGDLS and CDR2 YYNGEE. Trimming took off 1 base at V and 3 bases at J, with 10 bases between the two ends. The chain's CDR3 is CASSVMEGHYGYTF. The DNA for the CDR3 is TGTGCCAGCAGCGTAATGGAAGGGCACTATGGCTACACCTTC.

The CDR3 nucleotides read TGTGCCAGCAGCTTAGGGCAGGGTGGCGATACGCAGTATTTT. Protein: CASSLGQGGDTQYF. The chain employs TRBV11-3 and TRBJ2-3, with TRBD1 as a possible D gene (5 bases). This CDR3 is 14 amino acids long. CDR1 SGHNT and CDR2 YENEEA come from the germline V gene. With 1 base removed from V and 6 bases from J, the gap between germline ends came to 11 bases.

The sample holds one count of this clone. The rearrangement joins TRBV9 to TRBJ1-3; a weak D match, TRBD1 (6 bases). CDR1 SGDLS and CDR2 YYNGEE come from the germline V gene. The CDR3 length is 15 residues. Trimming shortened V by 0 bases and J by 2 bases, and 9 bases separated the two germline ends. CDR3 bases: TGTGCCAGCAGCGTAGCACAGGGCGCTGGAAACACCATATATTTT. As protein: CASSVAQGAGNTIYF. Full variable domain (outside the CDR3, taken from reference TRBV9 and TRBJ1-3): DSGVTQTPKHLITATGQRVTLRCSPRSGDLSVYWYQQSLDQGLQFLIQYYNGEERAKGNILERFSAQQFPDLHSELNLSSLELGDSALYFCASSVAQGAGNTIYFGEGSWLTVV.

The chain is built from TRBV6-5 and TRBJ1-5; 10 bases are a match to TRBD1. CDR1 is MNHEY and CDR2 is SVGAGI in the germline V gene. CDR3 size: 15 residues. V dropped 6 bases and J dropped 0; count of bases not matched to a gene: 2. The CDR3 DNA reads as TGTGCCAGCAGGTGGACAGGGGGTAGCAATCAGCCCCAGCATTTT. It is translated as CASRWTGGSNQPQHF.

This clone was found once. V and J are TRBV30 and TRBJ2-5; D is unresolved. V gave up 5 bases and J gave up 3 bases, with 13 bases separating them. This CDR3 region has 13 residues. The germline V gene encodes CDR1 GTSNPN and CDR2 SVGIG (reference sequence). In nucleotides, the CDR3 is TGTGCCTGGGAAAGGATGGACGAAGAGACCCAGTACTTC. This sequence encodes CAWERMDEETQYF.

This chain uses TRBV3-1 (or the pseudogene TRBV3-2) with TRBJ2-7; possible D gene TRBD1, 5 bases. V was clipped by 4 bases and J by 3 bases, with 19 bases between them. There are 16 residues in the CDR3. CDR1 is LGHDT, CDR2 YNNKEL, per germline (reference sequence). CDR3 in amino acids: CASSPPLAGPLYEQYF. Written as DNA, the CDR3 is TGTGCCAGCAGCCCTCCACTGGCAGGGCCACTCTACGAGCAGTACTTC.